The entry below describes one T cell receptor (beta chain). Its binding antigen is unknown. At one boundary the junction diverges from the germline segment, which might be a read error. Donors were around 37 systemically healthy Caucasian individuals from Russia aged roughly 6 to 90 years. About 10 milliliters of peripheral blood were collected from each donor into EDTA-treated Vacutainer tubes. Ficoll-Paque density-gradient centrifugation was used to isolate PBMCs, with at least 7 million obtained per sample. Trizol reagent was used to extract total RNA from PBMCs, with at least 5.5 micrograms per sample. For every donor, flow cytometry on a PBMC aliquot measured the percentage of naive CD45RAhigh/CD27high T cells. This specimen comes from a study of blood T cells in healthy people across ages (dated by TCRdb to between 2015 and 2017). In the study overall: In model experiments, template switching captured roughly one uniquely barcoded TCR beta cDNA molecule for every two T cells. Age-related changes in TCR beta repertoire diversity were measured in the study by deep sequencing normalized with unique cDNA molecular identifiers. Four age groups were formed from the donors: young (average roughly 15 years), middle-aged (approximately 39), aged (62) and long-lived (less than 85). To avoid experimental bias, donors of different ages were spread randomly across the sequencing lanes. Using the same blood draw, the study looked at two additional independent replicas of 1 million unique cDNA reads for two donors, one aged 18 to 30 and the other aged 80 or older. Broad study findings and their caveats: Estimates of total diversity from one million sequenced T cells were regarded as lower bounds and underestimates. Observed TCR beta diversity correlated strongly with the percentage of naive T cells measured by flow cytometry. The long-lived group showed more naive CD4+ T cells, fewer expanded clones and increased TCR diversity than the aged group, suggesting age selection. Since profiling was done on bulk unsorted PBMCs, naive and antigen-experienced compartments could not be conclusively compared. Observed TCR beta diversity per million T cells fell roughly linearly with age, and a significant reduction was already apparent by age about 36. Because donor CMV infection status was unknown, age-related changes in expanded clonotypes were potentially confounded.

Library preparation was by 5' RACE. Instrument used: Illumina HiSeq 2500. A second PCR of roughly 7 to 11 cycles was performed with a sample-barcoded 5' primer and a J-beta primer mix. Each TCR beta cDNA molecule received a unique molecular identifier from a template-switch 5' adaptor carrying 12 random nucleotides. Each sample yielded at least 2.5 million CDR3-containing paired-end reads. All of the RNA was converted into first-strand cDNA using the Mint cDNA synthesis kit, with a TRBC-specific oligonucleotide serving as the primer. All cDNA was treated with uracil-DNA glycosylase and then went through a first 18-cycle PCR with the universal primers M1SS and BC2_uni_R. Per the source publication's procedure: For normalization, 1 million high-quality reads were randomly selected from each sample, with every read carrying a distinct molecular identifier. Reads with shared molecular identifiers were discarded instead of being binned into consensus sequences. MiTCR, set to a Q25 quality threshold and the strictest error-elimination algorithm, was used for CDR3 identification, clonotype clustering and error correction. Lower-bound total TCR beta diversity was estimated with a nonparametric unseen species model using Euler transformation. Starting from the raw public reads, TCRdb applied fastp trimming at Q25, assembled clones with MiXCR and retained in-frame beta chains. Rows with a matching CDR3 protein are joined into one entry that keeps the most common DNA and genes. The V and J calls, along with clone size, are taken from TCRdb and not from the paper's own processing. Here the sample has about 780,000 distinct CDR3 sequences; 46% occur a single time. The ten largest account for 15% to 20% of the sample.

Via the germline V gene, CDR1 is SGHTA and CDR2 FQGNSA. The CDR3 holds 16 amino acids from the cysteine to the phenylalanine. The only DNA kept is the CDR3, 48 bases in frame from the first base. Recombination connected TRBV7-2 to TRBJ1-4, and 10 bases in between align with TRBD1. This receptor was identified in a man older than 75 in good health. Sequencing was performed on blood. CDR3 sequence: CAGSLEWTGGLEKLFF. The nucleotides read TGTGCCGGCAGCTTAGAATGGACAGGGGGTCTTGAAAAACTGTTTTTT. Here the CDR3 is joined to the reference TRBV7-2 and TRBJ1-4 genes, and the full variable domain is: GAGVSQSPSNKVTEKGKDVELRCDPISGHTALYWYRQSLGQGLEFLIYFQGNSAPDKSGLPSDRFSAERTGGSVSTLTIQRTQQEDSAVYLCAGSLEWTGGLEKLFFGSGTQLSVL.